A selection of T cell receptor beta chains follows, all from one sample in a study of monozygotic twins with inflammatory bowel disease. With the 5' RACE reads reprocessed, TCRdb shows one record per CDR3 protein and no DNA. The sample's table shows a few hundred thousand distinct CDR3 sequences. The sequencing sample was made of blood. These receptors all come from a human donor with ulcerative colitis or Crohn's disease, or a healthy co-twin of an affected twin (not recorded which). CDR3s include the opening cysteine and the closing phenylalanine or tryptophan. The order of the fields is J gene, V gene, CDR3 protein.

J: TRBJ2-3; V: TRBV11-2; CDR3: CASSPIPGGRADTQYF
J: TRBJ2-1; V: TRBV5-1; CDR3: CASSSPASHNEQFF
J: TRBJ2-1; V: TRBV12-3/TRBV12-4; CDR3: CASSFLQTGGDYNEQFF
J: TRBJ2-1; V: TRBV5-1; CDR3: CASYPLAGDYNEQFF
J: TRBJ2-1; V: TRBV4-3; CDR3: CASSQDLAGAGNEQFF
J: TRBJ1-5; V: TRBV20-1; CDR3: CSARRYSNQPQHF
J: TRBJ1-6; V: TRBV7-8; CDR3: CASSPNRGHSPLHF
J: TRBJ2-1; V: TRBV18; CDR3: CASSPQGLAGKPRGDEQFF
J: TRBJ2-1; V: TRBV12-3/TRBV12-4; CDR3: CASTPFYNEQFF
J: TRBJ2-3; V: TRBV4-3; CDR3: CASSQGTRVPDTQYF
J: TRBJ2-1; V: TRBV5-1; CDR3: CASSLEASGNEQFF
J: TRBJ2-2; V: TRBV7-9; CDR3: CAWRQGANTGELFF